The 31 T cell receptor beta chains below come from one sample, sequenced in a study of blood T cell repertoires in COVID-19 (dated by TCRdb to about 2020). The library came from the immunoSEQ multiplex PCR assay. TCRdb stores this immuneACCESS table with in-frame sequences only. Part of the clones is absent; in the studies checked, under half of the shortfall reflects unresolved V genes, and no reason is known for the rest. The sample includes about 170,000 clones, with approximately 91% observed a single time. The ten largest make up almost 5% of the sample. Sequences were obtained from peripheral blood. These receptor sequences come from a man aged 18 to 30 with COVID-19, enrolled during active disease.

The CDR3, as DNA: TGTGCCAGCAGGAAAGGCGGGACAGGGAACACCGGGGAGCTGTTTTTT. It encodes CASRKGGTGNTGELFF. The chain recombines TRBV11-3 with TRBJ2-2, with 8 nucleotides matching TRBD1. Germline values: CDR1 SGHNT, CDR2 YENEEA. Trimming removed 6 bases from V and 1 base from J; junction bases left unmatched: 7. The CDR3 is 16 amino acids.

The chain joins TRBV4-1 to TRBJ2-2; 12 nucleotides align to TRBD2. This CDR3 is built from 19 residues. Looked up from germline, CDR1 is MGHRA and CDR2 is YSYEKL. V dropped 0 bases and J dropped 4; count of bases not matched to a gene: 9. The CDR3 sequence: CASSQELSASGRVTGELFF. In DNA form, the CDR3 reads TGCGCCAGCAGCCAAGAACTCTCGGCTAGCGGGAGGGTCACCGGGGAGCTGTTTTTT.

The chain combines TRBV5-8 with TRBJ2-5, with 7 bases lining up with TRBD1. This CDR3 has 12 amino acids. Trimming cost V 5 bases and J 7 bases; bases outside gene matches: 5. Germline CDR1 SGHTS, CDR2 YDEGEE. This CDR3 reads CASRPAGGTQYF. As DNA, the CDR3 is TGTGCCAGCAGGCCAGCAGGGGGGACCCAGTACTTC.

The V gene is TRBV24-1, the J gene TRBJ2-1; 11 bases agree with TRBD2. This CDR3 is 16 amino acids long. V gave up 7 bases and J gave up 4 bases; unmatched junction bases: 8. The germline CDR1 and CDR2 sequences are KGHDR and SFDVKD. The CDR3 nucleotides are TGTGCCACCAGGGGAGGGGGACTAGCGGCGTACAATGAGCAGTTCTTC. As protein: CATRGGGLAAYNEQFF.

The CDR3 DNA reads TGTGCCAGCAGTGTAACAGGGGGGAACACTGAAGCTTTCTTT. Residues: CASSVTGGNTEAFF. This chain uses TRBV28 with TRBJ1-1; TRBD1 aligns across 8 bases. Losses at the gene ends were 5 bases for V and 1 base for J; bases not matched to a gene: 3. This CDR3 is built from 14 residues. From germline, CDR1 is MDHEN and CDR2 SYDVKM.

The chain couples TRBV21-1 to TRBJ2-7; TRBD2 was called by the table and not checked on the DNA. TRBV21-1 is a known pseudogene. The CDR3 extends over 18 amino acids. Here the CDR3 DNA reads TGTGCCAGCAGCAAAGTGGGGACTAGCGGGAGGAACTTCTACGAGCAGTACTTC. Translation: CASSKVGTSGRNFYEQYF.

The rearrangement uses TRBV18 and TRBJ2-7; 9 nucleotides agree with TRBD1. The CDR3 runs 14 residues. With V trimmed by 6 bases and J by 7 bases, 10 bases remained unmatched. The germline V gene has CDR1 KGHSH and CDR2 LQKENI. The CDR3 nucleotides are TGTGCCAGCTCCCCGGGACAGGGATCTAGGGAGCAGTACTTC. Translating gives CASSPGQGSREQYF. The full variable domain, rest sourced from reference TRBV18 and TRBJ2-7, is NAGVMQNPRHLVRRRGQEARLRCSPMKGHSHVYWYRQLPEEGLKFMVYLQKENIIDESGMPKERFSAEFPKEGPSILRIQQVVRGDSAAYFCASSPGQGSREQYFGPGTRLTVT.

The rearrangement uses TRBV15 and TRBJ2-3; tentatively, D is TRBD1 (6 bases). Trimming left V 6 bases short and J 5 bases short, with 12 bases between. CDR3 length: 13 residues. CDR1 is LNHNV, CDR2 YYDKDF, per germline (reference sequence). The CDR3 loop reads CATRQGTGDTQYF. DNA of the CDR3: TGTGCCACCAGACAGGGAACGGGAGATACGCAGTATTTT.

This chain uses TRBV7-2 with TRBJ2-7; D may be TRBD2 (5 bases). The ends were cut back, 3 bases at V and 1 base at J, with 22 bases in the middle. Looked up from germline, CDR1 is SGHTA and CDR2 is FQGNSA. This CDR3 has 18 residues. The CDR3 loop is CASSFRSSGLADSYEQYF. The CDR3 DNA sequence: TGTGCCAGCAGCTTCCGCTCCTCCGGGCTAGCTGATTCCTACGAGCAGTACTTC.

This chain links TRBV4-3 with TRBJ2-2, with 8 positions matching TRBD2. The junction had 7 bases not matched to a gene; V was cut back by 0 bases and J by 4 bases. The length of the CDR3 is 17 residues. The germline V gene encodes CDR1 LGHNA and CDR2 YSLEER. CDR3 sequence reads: CASSQDPPGGGTGELFF. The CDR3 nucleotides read TGCGCCAGCAGCCAAGACCCCCCGGGAGGGGGCACCGGGGAGCTGTTTTTT.

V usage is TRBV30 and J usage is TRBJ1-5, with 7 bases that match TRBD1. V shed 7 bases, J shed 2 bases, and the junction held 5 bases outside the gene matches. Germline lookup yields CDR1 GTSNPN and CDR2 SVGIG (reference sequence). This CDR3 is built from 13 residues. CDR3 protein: CAYTGAGNQPQHF. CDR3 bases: TGTGCCTACACAGGGGCAGGCAATCAGCCCCAGCATTTT.

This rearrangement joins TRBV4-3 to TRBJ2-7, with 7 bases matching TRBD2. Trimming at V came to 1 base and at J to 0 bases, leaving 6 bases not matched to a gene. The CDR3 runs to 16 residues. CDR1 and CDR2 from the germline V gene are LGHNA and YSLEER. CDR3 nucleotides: TGCGCCAGCAGCCAAGGTCTAGCGGTTACCTCCTACGAGCAGTACTTC. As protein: CASSQGLAVTSYEQYF.

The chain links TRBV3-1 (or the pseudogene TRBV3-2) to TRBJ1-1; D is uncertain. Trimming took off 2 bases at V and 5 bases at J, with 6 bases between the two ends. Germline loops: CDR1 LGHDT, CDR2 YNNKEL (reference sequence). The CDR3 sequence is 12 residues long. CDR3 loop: CASSQHSTEAFF. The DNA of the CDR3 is TGTGCCAGCAGCCAACATAGTACTGAAGCTTTCTTT.

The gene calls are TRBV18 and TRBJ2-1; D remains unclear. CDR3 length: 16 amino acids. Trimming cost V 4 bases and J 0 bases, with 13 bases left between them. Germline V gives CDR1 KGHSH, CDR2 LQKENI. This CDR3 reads CASSLMGHSSYNEQFF. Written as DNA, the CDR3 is TGTGCCAGCTCACTCATGGGCCATTCCTCCTACAATGAGCAGTTCTTC.

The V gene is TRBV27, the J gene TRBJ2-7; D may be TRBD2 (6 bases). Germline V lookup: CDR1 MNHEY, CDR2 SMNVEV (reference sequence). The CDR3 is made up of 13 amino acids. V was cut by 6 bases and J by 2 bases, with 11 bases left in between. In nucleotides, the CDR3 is TGTGCCAGCAGCCCAGGGAGGCCCTACGAGCAGTACTTC. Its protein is CASSPGRPYEQYF.

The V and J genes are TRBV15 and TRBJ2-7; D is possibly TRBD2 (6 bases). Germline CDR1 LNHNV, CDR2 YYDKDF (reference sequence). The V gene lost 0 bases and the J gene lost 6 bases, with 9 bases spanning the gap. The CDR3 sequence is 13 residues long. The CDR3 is CATSRDTGLEQYF. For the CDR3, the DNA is TGTGCCACCAGCAGAGATACGGGACTCGAGCAGTACTTC.

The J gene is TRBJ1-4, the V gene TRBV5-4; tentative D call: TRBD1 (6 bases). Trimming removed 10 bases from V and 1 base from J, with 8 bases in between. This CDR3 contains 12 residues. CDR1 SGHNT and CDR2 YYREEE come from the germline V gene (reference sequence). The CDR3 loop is CASQGTNEKLFF. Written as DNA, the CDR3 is TGTGCCTCACAGGGAACTAATGAAAAACTGTTTTTT.

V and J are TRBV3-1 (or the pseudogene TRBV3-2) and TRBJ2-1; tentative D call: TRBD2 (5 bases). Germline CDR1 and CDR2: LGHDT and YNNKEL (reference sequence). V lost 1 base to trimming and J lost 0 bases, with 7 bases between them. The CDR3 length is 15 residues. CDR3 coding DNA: TGTGCCAGCAGCCAAGGGCGGGTCTCCTACAATGAGCAGTTCTTC. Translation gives CASSQGRVSYNEQFF.

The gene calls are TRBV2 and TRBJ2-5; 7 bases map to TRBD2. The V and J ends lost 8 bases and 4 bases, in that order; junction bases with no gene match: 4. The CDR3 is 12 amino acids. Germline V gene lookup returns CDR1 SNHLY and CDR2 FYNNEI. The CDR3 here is CASGWGGETQYF. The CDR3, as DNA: TGTGCCAGCGGGTGGGGGGGAGAGACCCAGTACTTC.

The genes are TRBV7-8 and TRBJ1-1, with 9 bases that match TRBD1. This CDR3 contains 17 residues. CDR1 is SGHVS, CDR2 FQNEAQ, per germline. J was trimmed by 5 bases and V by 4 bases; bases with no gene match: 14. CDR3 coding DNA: TGTGCCAGCAGCTCGCCCCGGGGGGACAGGGTGGATACTGAAGCTTTCTTT. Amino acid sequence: CASSSPRGDRVDTEAFF.

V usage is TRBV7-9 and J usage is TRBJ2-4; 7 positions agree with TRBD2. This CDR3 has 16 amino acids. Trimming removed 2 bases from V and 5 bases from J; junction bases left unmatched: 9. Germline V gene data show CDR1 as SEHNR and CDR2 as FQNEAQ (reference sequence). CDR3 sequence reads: CASSLMEGGPQNIQYF. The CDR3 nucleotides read TGTGCCAGCAGCTTAATGGAGGGAGGGCCACAAAACATTCAGTACTTC.

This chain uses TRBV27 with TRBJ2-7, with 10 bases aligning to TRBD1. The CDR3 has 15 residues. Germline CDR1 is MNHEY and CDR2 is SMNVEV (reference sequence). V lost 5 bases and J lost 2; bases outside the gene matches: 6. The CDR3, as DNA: TGTGCCAGCAGTGTCGGGACAGGGGCCCCCTACGAGCAGTACTTC. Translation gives CASSVGTGAPYEQYF.

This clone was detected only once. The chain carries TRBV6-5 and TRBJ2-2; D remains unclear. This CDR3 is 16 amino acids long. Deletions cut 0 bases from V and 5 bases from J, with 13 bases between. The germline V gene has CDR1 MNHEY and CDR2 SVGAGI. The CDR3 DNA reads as TGTGCCAGCAGTTACTCGAGTCAACCTCCAACCGGGGAGCTGTTTTTT. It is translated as CASSYSSQPPTGELFF.

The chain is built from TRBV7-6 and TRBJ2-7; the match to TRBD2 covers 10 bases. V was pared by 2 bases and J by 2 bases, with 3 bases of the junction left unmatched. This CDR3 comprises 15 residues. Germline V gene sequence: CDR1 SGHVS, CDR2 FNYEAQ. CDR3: CASSLTAGGTYEQYF. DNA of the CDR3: TGTGCCAGCAGCTTAACAGCGGGAGGGACCTACGAGCAGTACTTC.

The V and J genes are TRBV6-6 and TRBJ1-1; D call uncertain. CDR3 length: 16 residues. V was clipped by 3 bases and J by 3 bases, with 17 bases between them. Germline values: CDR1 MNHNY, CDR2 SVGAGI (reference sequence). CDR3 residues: CASSYVIRGPHTEAFF. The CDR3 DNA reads TGTGCCAGCAGTTATGTTATCAGAGGGCCCCACACTGAAGCTTTCTTT.

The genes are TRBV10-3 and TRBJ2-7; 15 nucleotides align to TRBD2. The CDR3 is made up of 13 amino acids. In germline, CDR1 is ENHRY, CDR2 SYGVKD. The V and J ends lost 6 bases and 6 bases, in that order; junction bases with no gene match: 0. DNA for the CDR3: TGTGCCATCAGGGGACTAGCGGGAGGCGAGCAGTACTTC. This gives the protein CAIRGLAGGEQYF.

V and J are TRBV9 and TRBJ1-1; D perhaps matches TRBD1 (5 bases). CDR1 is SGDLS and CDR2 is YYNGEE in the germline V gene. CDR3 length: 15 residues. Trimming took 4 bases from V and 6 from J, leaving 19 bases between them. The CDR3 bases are TGTGCCAGCAGCAAAAGGGACGGAGGGGCATCTGAAGCTTTCTTT. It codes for CASSKRDGGASEAFF.

CDR3 amino acids: CASSPRTSGSRHEQYF. CDR3 coding DNA: TGTGCCAGCAGCCCCCGGACTAGCGGGAGTCGCCACGAGCAGTACTTC. The chain recombines TRBV7-2 with TRBJ2-7; 13 nucleotides line up with TRBD2. There are 16 residues in the CDR3. Trimming took 5 bases from V and 5 from J; bases not matched to a gene: 9. Germline V gene sequence: CDR1 SGHTA, CDR2 FQGNSA.

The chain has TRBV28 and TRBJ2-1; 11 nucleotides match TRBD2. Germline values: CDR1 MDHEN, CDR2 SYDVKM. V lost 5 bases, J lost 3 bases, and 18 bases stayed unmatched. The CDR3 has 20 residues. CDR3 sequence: CASSPKGLAEFRGDYNEQFF. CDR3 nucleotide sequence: TGTGCCAGCAGTCCCAAGGGACTAGCGGAATTTCGGGGTGACTACAATGAGCAGTTCTTC.

CDR3 region: CASSQGTSGNTGELFF. CDR3 nucleotides: TGCGCCAGCAGCCAAGGGACTAGCGGGAACACCGGGGAGCTGTTTTTT. The chain carries TRBV5-1 and TRBJ2-2; TRBD2 matches at 11 bases. CDR1 and CDR2 (germline): SGHRS, YFSETQ. Unmatched junction bases numbered 3, after V lost 4 bases and J lost 1 base. This CDR3 region has 16 residues.

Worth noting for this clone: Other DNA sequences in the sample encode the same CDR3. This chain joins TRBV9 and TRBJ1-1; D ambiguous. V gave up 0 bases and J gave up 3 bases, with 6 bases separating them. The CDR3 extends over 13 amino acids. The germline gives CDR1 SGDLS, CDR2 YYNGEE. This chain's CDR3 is CASSVGGHTEAFF. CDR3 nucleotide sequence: TGTGCCAGCAGCGTAGGTGGCCACACTGAAGCTTTCTTT.